A selection of T cell receptor beta chains follows, all from one sample in a study of blood T cell repertoires in COVID-19. Clones were sequenced by immunoSEQ multiplex PCR, and TCRdb holds only the in-frame ones, with some missing. Of 130,000 to 150,000 clones in the sample, around 84% were seen once. Sequenced: peripheral blood. The receptors derive from a human donor in a cohort sampled during active COVID-19. Both conserved end residues are part of each CDR3. D genes are given only for firm matches. Clone size is shown for a subset of rows, as once, few, many or a class of expanded clone.

>-|TRBV21-1|TRBJ2-4|-
CASSIQAAAKNIQYF
TGTGCCAGCAGCATCCAAGCGGCGGCCAAAAACATTCAGTACTTC
>-|TRBV5-1|TRBJ1-4|TRBD1
CASSQGQGAFEKLFF
TGCGCCAGCAGCCAAGGACAGGGGGCCTTTGAAAAACTGTTTTTT
>-|TRBV19|TRBJ2-7|TRBD1
CASSVDRDYEQYF
TGTGCCAGTAGTGTTGACAGGGACTACGAGCAGTACTTC
>-|TRBV7-8|TRBJ2-3|-
CASSLATSTDTQYF
TGTGCCAGCAGCTTAGCGACTAGCACAGATACGCAGTATTTT
>-|TRBV10-3|TRBJ2-7|TRBD1
CAIRGTGGDEQYF
TGTGCCATCAGGGGGACAGGGGGCGACGAGCAGTACTTC
>-|TRBV7-3|TRBJ2-5|TRBD2
CASSPGTSGGLQETQYF
TGTGCCAGCAGCCCGGGGACTAGCGGGGGTCTTCAAGAGACCCAGTACTTC
>-|TRBV7-8|TRBJ2-2|TRBD1
CASSLGQGAAGELFF
TGTGCCAGCAGCTTAGGACAGGGGGCGGCCGGGGAGCTGTTTTTT
>-|TRBV28|TRBJ1-2|-
CASSSRTGRDYGYTF
TGTGCCAGCAGTTCCCGGACGGGAAGGGACTATGGCTACACCTTC
>-|TRBV21-1|TRBJ1-5|-
CASRGAGGYQPQHF
TGTGCCAGCAGGGGGGCAGGGGGGTATCAGCCCCAGCATTTT
>-|TRBV18|TRBJ1-5|-
CASSPAGAQPQHF
TGTGCCAGCTCACCTGCAGGGGCACAGCCCCAGCATTTT
>-|TRBV5-6|TRBJ2-4|TRBD2
CASSLVGSGGNIQYF
TGTGCCAGCAGCTTGGTAGGCTCGGGGGGAAACATTCAGTACTTC
>-|TRBV2|TRBJ1-2|TRBD1
CASRQGRDRGRKVGVGYTF
TGTGCCAGCAGGCAAGGGCGGGACAGGGGGCGAAAAGTTGGGGTTGGCTACACCTTC
>-|TRBV19|TRBJ1-1|-
CASRLRWEDTEAFF
TGTGCCAGTAGGCTGAGGTGGGAGGACACTGAAGCTTTCTTT
>many|TRBV7-9|TRBJ2-1|-
CASSLALVERTERFF
TGTGCCAGCAGCTTAGCCTTGGTCGAGAGGACAGAGCGGTTCTTC
>-|TRBV7-9|TRBJ1-4|-
CASSGEGDGKLFF
TGTGCCAGCAGCGGGGAGGGGGACGGAAAACTGTTTTTT
>-|TRBV4-2|TRBJ2-7|TRBD2
CASSPGTSYYEQYF
TGTGCCAGCAGCCCAGGGACTAGCTACTACGAGCAGTACTTC
>-|TRBV11-2|TRBJ2-2|-
CASSLQILNTGELFF
TGTGCCAGCAGCTTGCAGATTTTAAACACCGGGGAGCTGTTTTTT
>-|TRBV7-2|TRBJ2-3|TRBD2
CASSFSSGGGYSTDTQYF
TGTGCCAGCAGCTTTAGCAGCGGGGGGGGTTACTCCACAGATACGCAGTATTTT
>-|TRBV19|TRBJ2-3|TRBD2
CASRLAGGGTDTQYF
TGTGCCAGTAGGCTAGCGGGAGGTGGCACAGATACGCAGTATTTT
>-|TRBV30|TRBJ1-1|-
CAWSVRGDPSEAFF
TGTGCCTGGAGTGTACGTGGAGACCCCTCTGAAGCTTTCTTT
>-|TRBV5-5|TRBJ2-2|TRBD1
CASSQLGQTTGELFF
TGTGCCAGCAGCCAGTTGGGACAGACTACCGGGGAGCTGTTTTTT
>-|TRBV2|TRBJ1-5|-
CASSESTGSNQPQHF
TGTGCCAGCAGTGAATCAACAGGAAGCAATCAGCCCCAGCATTTT
>-|TRBV14|TRBJ1-1|-
CASSRTGLGEAFF
TGTGCCAGCAGTCGAACAGGGCTGGGTGAAGCTTTCTTT
>once|TRBV19|TRBJ2-1|-
CASSIDRGTDNNEQFF
TGTGCCAGTAGTATAGATCGGGGGACCGACAACAATGAGCAGTTCTTC
>-|TRBV5-6|TRBJ2-1|-
CASSPVGSGSYNEQFF
TGTGCCAGCAGCCCCGTAGGTAGCGGCTCCTACAATGAGCAGTTCTTC
>-|TRBV4-1|TRBJ1-2|-
CASSEGNGGADYGYTF
TGCGCCAGCAGCGAGGGGAACGGGGGGGCAGACTATGGCTACACCTTC
>few|TRBV5-5|TRBJ2-7|-
CASSLSLTYEQYF
TGTGCCAGCAGCTTGTCACTCACCTACGAGCAGTACTTC
>-|TRBV5-6|TRBJ2-4|TRBD2
CASGLAGGSAKNIQYF
TGTGCCAGCGGACTAGCGGGAGGATCGGCCAAAAACATTCAGTACTTC
>-|TRBV19|TRBJ2-1|TRBD2
CASSTSGYSYNEQFF
TGTGCCAGTAGTACTAGCGGGTACTCCTACAATGAGCAGTTCTTC
>-|TRBV19|TRBJ1-2|-
CASSNNLERAPDSGYTF
TGTGCCAGTTCGAATAACTTGGAGCGGGCACCCGATTCGGGCTACACCTTC
>-|TRBV11-2|TRBJ1-4|-
CASSPRRGSNEKLFF
TGTGCCAGCAGCCCCCGCAGGGGTAGTAATGAAAAACTGTTTTTT